The 5 T cell receptor beta chains below were found in one sample sequenced in a study of blood T cell repertoires in COVID-19. The assay was immunoSEQ multiplex PCR, and TCRdb's table has in-frame clones only and misses some. The top ten hold around 3.3% of the sample, which has roughly 80,000 clones, roughly 84% seen once. The sample comprised peripheral blood. The receptors shown here come from a man between 50 and 59 years old with acute or convalescent COVID-19.

This rearrangement joins TRBV4-3 to TRBJ1-1; TRBD1 might be the D (6 bases). Germline assignment: CDR1 LGHNA and CDR2 YSLEER. V dropped 5 bases and J dropped 6 bases, with 13 bases sitting between them. The CDR3 consists of 13 residues. Here the CDR3 reads CASSSNRAPEAFF. The CDR3 DNA sequence: TGCGCCAGCAGCTCCAACAGGGCCCCTGAAGCTTTCTTT.

The rearrangement joins TRBV11-3 to TRBJ2-2, with a weak D call TRBD1 (6 bases). V lost 6 bases and J 7 bases, leaving 12 bases between the germline ends. This CDR3 region has 13 residues. In germline, CDR1 is SGHNT, CDR2 YENEEA. Written as DNA, the CDR3 is TGTGCCAGCAGTCCAACAGGGATCGGGGAGCTGTTTTTT. Encoded protein: CASSPTGIGELFF.

The chain uses TRBV7-9 and TRBJ1-4, with a possible D match to TRBD1 (6 bases). Looked up from germline, CDR1 is SEHNR and CDR2 is FQNEAQ (reference sequence). The CDR3 has 14 amino acids. V was clipped by 3 bases and J by 6 bases, with 11 bases between them. The CDR3 region is CASSLGTQDEKLFF. In DNA form, the CDR3 reads TGTGCCAGCAGCTTGGGGACACAGGATGAAAAACTGTTTTTT. The variable domain in full, with the rest retrieved from reference TRBV7-9 and TRBJ1-4, is DTGVSQNPRHKITKRGQNVTFRCDPISEHNRLYWYRQTLGQGPEFLTYFQNEAQLEKSRLLSDRFSAERPKGSFSTLEIQRTEQGDSAMYLCASSLGTQDEKLFFGSGTQLSVL.

The chain links TRBV6-5 to TRBJ2-3, with 7 positions matching TRBD2. V trimming: 2 bases; J trimming: 5 bases; junction bases outside the gene matches: 4. CDR3 length equals 14 residues. Germline V gene sequence: CDR1 MNHEY, CDR2 SVGAGI. This CDR3 is CASSYRLAVDTQYF. In nucleotides, the CDR3 is TGTGCCAGCAGTTACCGGCTAGCGGTAGATACGCAGTATTTT.

This sequence joins TRBV5-1 and TRBJ2-7; TRBD1 is a possible D gene (6 bases). Trimming stripped 0 bases from V and 0 bases from J, with 7 bases between. CDR1 and CDR2 (germline): SGHRS, YFSETQ. The CDR3 covers 14 residues. In DNA form, the CDR3 reads TGCGCCAGCAGCTTGGAGGGGGTCTCCTACGAGCAGTACTTC. It is translated as CASSLEGVSYEQYF.